This T cell receptor (beta chain) was sequenced for a study of T-cell memory formation after mild COVID-19. Study-wide background: Most TCR clusters belonged to a single donor. Study-wide results and limits: Clones contracting day 15 to 85 were balanced CD4/CD8; later expanders leaned CD4+. Still unconfirmed is whether the second-wave clones peaking on day 37 recognized SARS-CoV-2.

This CDR3 spans 18 amino acids. Trimming cost V 3 bases and J 3 bases, with 21 bases left between them. Via MiXCR, TCRdb re-called the 5' RACE reads, giving one row per CDR3 protein. The sample has 100,000 to 150,000 distinct CDR3 sequences, roughly 6% seen once. This clonotype appeared many times. Its antigen is currently unknown. This receptor was obtained from an adult woman who had mild COVID-19 (a few samples of this study predate the infection). Cell type and time point are not known. Sequencing input: PBMCs or a T cell subset sorted from them (not recorded which). The chain employs TRBV12-3 or TRBV12-4 and TRBJ1-3; a weak D match, TRBD1 (5 bases). The CDR3 DNA sequence: TGTGCCAGCAGTTTTAACCCCCTGGGCAGGACAAATGGAAACACCATATATTTT. Residues: CASSFNPLGRTNGNTIYF.